The entry that follows covers one T cell receptor beta chain sequence. Antigen: not known. The record originates from a study of graft-versus-host responses after intestinal transplantation. In the study overall: Uniformly, recipients were administered anti-thymocyte globulin induction with subsequent tacrolimus and steroids for roughly three years. Broader study findings: Allografts of patients with graft-donor T cell macrochimerism showed high graft-versus-host to host-versus-graft clone ratios. Peak levels of circulating GvH clones tracked with early post-transplant HvG declines.

Using immunoSEQ multiplex PCR, the repertoire was profiled, and TCRdb retains in-frame clones only, with some absent. This table has about 47,000 clones, 90% to 95% appearing once. The germline gives CDR1 MDHEN, CDR2 SYDVKM. The length of the CDR3 is 12 residues. The V end lost 3 bases, the J end lost 7 bases, and 7 bases lay between the germline ends. The TCR sequence derives from a human patient who received an intestinal transplant, so some T cells may come from the graft donor. This chain joins TRBV28 and TRBJ1-5; D is uncertain. The sequencing here drew on PBMCs, taken around 820 days after a first intestinal transplant, on the day of a second. The CDR3 coding sequence is TGTGCCAGCAGTTTGTTTGGGCAGCCCCAGCATTTT. Its translation is CASSLFGQPQHF.